The 15 T cell receptor beta chains listed next were all sequenced from one sample in a study of T cells expressing NK-cell markers. Using the 5' RACE reads, TCRdb records one entry per CDR3 protein without DNA. The sample totals some 500,000 distinct CDR3 sequences. Sample: blood T cells: a sorted CD56 or NKG2C T cell subset, CD4+ or CD8+ T cells, or bulk PBMC T cells (not recorded which). These receptors all stem from a woman aged 45-59 years in good health.

The chain uses TRBV12-3 or TRBV12-4 and TRBJ1-6; TCRdb picks TRBD1, but there is no DNA to check that call. This CDR3 has 14 residues. This CDR3 is CASSLGAENSPLHF.

V and J are TRBV13 and TRBJ2-1; TCRdb lists TRBD2, though no DNA is available to test this call. The CDR3 has 15 amino acids. Germline CDR1 PRHDT, CDR2 FYEKMQ (reference sequence). The CDR3 reads CASSLGRVAVGEQFF.

The chain joins TRBV20-1 to TRBJ2-7; TCRdb gives TRBD2 as the D gene, but with no DNA this cannot be confirmed. This CDR3 has 15 residues. Germline V gene lookup returns CDR1 DFQATT and CDR2 SNEGSKA (reference sequence). The CDR3 reads CSAKHPGLVTGEQYF.

This chain uses TRBV24-1 with TRBJ2-3; TCRdb's D call of TRBD2 is untestable without DNA. This CDR3 is 15 amino acids long. Germline assignment: CDR1 KGHDR and CDR2 SFDVKD. CDR3 loop: CATSDAGRAIDTQYF.

J is TRBJ1-5 and V is TRBV20-1; TCRdb indicates TRBD1, and absent DNA this call remains unverified. Germline CDR1 and CDR2: DFQATT and SNEGSKA (reference sequence). This CDR3 has 15 amino acids. The CDR3 reads CSARSSETGNQPQHF.

The rearrangement joins TRBV3-1 to TRBJ2-3; TCRdb's assignment of TRBD2 cannot be checked, as there is no DNA. Germline loops: CDR1 LGHDT, CDR2 YNNKEL (reference sequence). There are 15 residues in the CDR3. CDR3 residues: CASSPGLAGVGTQYF.

The chain links TRBV2 to TRBJ2-3. The germline gives CDR1 SNHLY, CDR2 FYNNEI. This CDR3 is 13 amino acids long. The CDR3 loop reads CASLGISTDTQYF.

The chain has TRBV30 and TRBJ1-1. This CDR3 is built from 13 residues. Germline lookup yields CDR1 GTSNPN and CDR2 SVGIG (reference sequence). CDR3 amino acids: CAWQLGSNTEAFF. Together with reference TRBV30 and TRBJ1-1, the CDR3 gives the full variable domain: SQTIHQWPATLVQPVGSPLSLECTVEGTSNPNLYWYRQAAGRGLQLLFYSVGIGQISSEVPQNLSASRPQDRQFILSSKKLLLSDSGFYLCAWQLGSNTEAFFGQGTRLTVV.

This rearrangement joins TRBV7-2 to TRBJ2-3; TCRdb's D gene call, TRBD2, goes unchecked for lack of DNA. Germline-derived CDR1 and CDR2 are SGHTA and FQGNSA. The CDR3 totals 17 residues. This chain's CDR3 is CASSPRLAGSLVDTQYF.

The V call is TRBV9, the J call TRBJ2-7; there is no DNA to check the TCRdb D call of TRBD1. This CDR3 has 13 residues. CDR1 and CDR2 from the germline V gene are SGDLS and YYNGEE. CDR3 loop: CASSVGPLVEQYF.

The rearrangement links TRBV7-3 to TRBJ2-2. Per the germline V gene, CDR1 is SGHTA and CDR2 is FQGTGA. The CDR3 is 14 residues long. This chain's CDR3 is CASSLTGWTGELFF.

The chain links TRBV12-3 or TRBV12-4 to TRBJ2-7; TCRdb designates TRBD2, a call that cannot be tested without DNA. This CDR3 is built from 11 residues. The chain's CDR3 is CASGSLYEQYF.

This chain joins TRBV29-1 and TRBJ2-1; with no DNA, the TCRdb D assignment of TRBD1 cannot be verified. The CDR3 loop spans 14 amino acids. Germline CDR1 and CDR2: SQVTM and ANQGSEA. CDR3 sequence reads: CSVAPPGHEYEQFF.

The V call is TRBV5-5, the J call TRBJ1-1; TCRdb's assignment of TRBD1 cannot be checked, as there is no DNA. This CDR3 has 15 amino acids. Germline-derived CDR1 and CDR2 are SGHKS and YYEKEE (reference sequence). The CDR3 sequence is CASSILTGGDTEAFF.

J is TRBJ2-1 and V is TRBV19; the D call of TRBD2 rests on TCRdb alone, since no DNA is present to check it. Germline V gene sequence: CDR1 LNHDA, CDR2 SQIVND (reference sequence). The CDR3 contains 16 residues. The CDR3 spells CASSTGLSGVYNEQFF.